A selection of T cell receptor beta chains follows, all from one sample in a study of response to subunit inactivated influenza vaccine. One entry per CDR3 protein, called by TCRdb with MiXCR from the RT-PCR reads. The sample has fewer than 750,000 distinct CDR3 sequences, 13% to 15% seen once. Sequencing used PBMCs from blood, obtained about 13 days after vaccination. These receptors were obtained from a man between 50 and 59 years old who received an inactivated influenza vaccine. CDR3s include the opening cysteine and the closing phenylalanine or tryptophan. The order of the fields is clone size, CDR3 length, V gene, J gene, CDR3 protein. A row's size may be missing; if present it is once, few, many or a size class.

clone_size: NA
cdr3_length: 14
v_call: TRBV6-1
j_call: TRBJ2-1
cdr3_aa: CASSKGDTYNEQFF

clone_size: few
cdr3_length: 12
v_call: TRBV20-1
j_call: TRBJ1-5
cdr3_aa: CSAMLGSQPQHF

clone_size: NA
cdr3_length: 16
v_call: TRBV7-2
j_call: TRBJ2-3
cdr3_aa: CASSLVAGVSTDTQYF

clone_size: many
cdr3_length: 13
v_call: TRBV12-3/TRBV12-4
j_call: TRBJ2-7
cdr3_aa: CASGLAAGYEQYF

clone_size: NA
cdr3_length: 15
v_call: TRBV27
j_call: TRBJ2-7
cdr3_aa: CASSLVGLAYYEQYF

clone_size: NA
cdr3_length: 15
v_call: TRBV5-6
j_call: TRBJ2-5
cdr3_aa: CASSYSGGKRETQYF

clone_size: few
cdr3_length: 11
v_call: TRBV20-1
j_call: TRBJ2-1
cdr3_aa: CSSRGLGEQFF

clone_size: few
cdr3_length: 17
v_call: TRBV13
j_call: TRBJ2-1
cdr3_aa: CASSFLIFGVGYNEQFF

clone_size: NA
cdr3_length: 16
v_call: TRBV6-1
j_call: TRBJ2-1
cdr3_aa: CASTSMGLSKDNEQFF

clone_size: few
cdr3_length: 12
v_call: TRBV7-9
j_call: TRBJ2-1
cdr3_aa: CASSLAGDDQFF

clone_size: NA
cdr3_length: 11
v_call: TRBV5-1
j_call: TRBJ2-7
cdr3_aa: CASSLGEEQYF

clone_size: few
cdr3_length: 14
v_call: TRBV5-5
j_call: TRBJ1-2
cdr3_aa: CASGSSGQRYGYTF

clone_size: NA
cdr3_length: 14
v_call: TRBV7-9
j_call: TRBJ1-1
cdr3_aa: CASSPRAGNTEAFF

clone_size: NA
cdr3_length: 11
v_call: TRBV29-1
j_call: TRBJ2-1
cdr3_aa: CSVDRGQDPFF

clone_size: few
cdr3_length: 14
v_call: TRBV5-1
j_call: TRBJ1-2
cdr3_aa: CASSSTGRYYGYTF

clone_size: few
cdr3_length: 15
v_call: TRBV12-3/TRBV12-4
j_call: TRBJ1-4
cdr3_aa: CASSPPSRQNEKLFF

clone_size: few
cdr3_length: 13
v_call: TRBV6-1
j_call: TRBJ2-7
cdr3_aa: CASSENGEYEQYF

clone_size: few
cdr3_length: 13
v_call: TRBV20-1
j_call: TRBJ1-5
cdr3_aa: CSAGQATNQPQHF

clone_size: few
cdr3_length: 16
v_call: TRBV4-3
j_call: TRBJ2-1
cdr3_aa: CASSQGALDFYNEQFF

clone_size: NA
cdr3_length: 14
v_call: TRBV12-3/TRBV12-4
j_call: TRBJ2-7
cdr3_aa: CASSYGGGLYEQYF

clone_size: many
cdr3_length: 14
v_call: TRBV6-2/TRBV6-3
j_call: TRBJ2-7
cdr3_aa: CASSLDRVGYEQYF

clone_size: NA
cdr3_length: 14
v_call: TRBV7-2
j_call: TRBJ2-7
cdr3_aa: CASSPRTGGFEQYF

clone_size: NA
cdr3_length: 18
v_call: TRBV3-1
j_call: TRBJ2-5
cdr3_aa: CASSQEASGRMYQETQYF

clone_size: NA
cdr3_length: 13
v_call: TRBV5-6
j_call: TRBJ2-3
cdr3_aa: CASSPSLGQGQYF

clone_size: few
cdr3_length: 11
v_call: TRBV20-1
j_call: TRBJ1-2
cdr3_aa: CSARILGGYTF

clone_size: few
cdr3_length: 15
v_call: TRBV5-5
j_call: TRBJ2-7
cdr3_aa: CASSFLGQGPYEQYF

clone_size: few
cdr3_length: 13
v_call: TRBV9
j_call: TRBJ2-3
cdr3_aa: CASSVDPGQGEYF

clone_size: NA
cdr3_length: 15
v_call: TRBV23-1
j_call: TRBJ1-5
cdr3_aa: CASSPRPRVTQPQHF

clone_size: few
cdr3_length: 14
v_call: TRBV20-1
j_call: TRBJ2-1
cdr3_aa: CSAREAKDHNEQFF